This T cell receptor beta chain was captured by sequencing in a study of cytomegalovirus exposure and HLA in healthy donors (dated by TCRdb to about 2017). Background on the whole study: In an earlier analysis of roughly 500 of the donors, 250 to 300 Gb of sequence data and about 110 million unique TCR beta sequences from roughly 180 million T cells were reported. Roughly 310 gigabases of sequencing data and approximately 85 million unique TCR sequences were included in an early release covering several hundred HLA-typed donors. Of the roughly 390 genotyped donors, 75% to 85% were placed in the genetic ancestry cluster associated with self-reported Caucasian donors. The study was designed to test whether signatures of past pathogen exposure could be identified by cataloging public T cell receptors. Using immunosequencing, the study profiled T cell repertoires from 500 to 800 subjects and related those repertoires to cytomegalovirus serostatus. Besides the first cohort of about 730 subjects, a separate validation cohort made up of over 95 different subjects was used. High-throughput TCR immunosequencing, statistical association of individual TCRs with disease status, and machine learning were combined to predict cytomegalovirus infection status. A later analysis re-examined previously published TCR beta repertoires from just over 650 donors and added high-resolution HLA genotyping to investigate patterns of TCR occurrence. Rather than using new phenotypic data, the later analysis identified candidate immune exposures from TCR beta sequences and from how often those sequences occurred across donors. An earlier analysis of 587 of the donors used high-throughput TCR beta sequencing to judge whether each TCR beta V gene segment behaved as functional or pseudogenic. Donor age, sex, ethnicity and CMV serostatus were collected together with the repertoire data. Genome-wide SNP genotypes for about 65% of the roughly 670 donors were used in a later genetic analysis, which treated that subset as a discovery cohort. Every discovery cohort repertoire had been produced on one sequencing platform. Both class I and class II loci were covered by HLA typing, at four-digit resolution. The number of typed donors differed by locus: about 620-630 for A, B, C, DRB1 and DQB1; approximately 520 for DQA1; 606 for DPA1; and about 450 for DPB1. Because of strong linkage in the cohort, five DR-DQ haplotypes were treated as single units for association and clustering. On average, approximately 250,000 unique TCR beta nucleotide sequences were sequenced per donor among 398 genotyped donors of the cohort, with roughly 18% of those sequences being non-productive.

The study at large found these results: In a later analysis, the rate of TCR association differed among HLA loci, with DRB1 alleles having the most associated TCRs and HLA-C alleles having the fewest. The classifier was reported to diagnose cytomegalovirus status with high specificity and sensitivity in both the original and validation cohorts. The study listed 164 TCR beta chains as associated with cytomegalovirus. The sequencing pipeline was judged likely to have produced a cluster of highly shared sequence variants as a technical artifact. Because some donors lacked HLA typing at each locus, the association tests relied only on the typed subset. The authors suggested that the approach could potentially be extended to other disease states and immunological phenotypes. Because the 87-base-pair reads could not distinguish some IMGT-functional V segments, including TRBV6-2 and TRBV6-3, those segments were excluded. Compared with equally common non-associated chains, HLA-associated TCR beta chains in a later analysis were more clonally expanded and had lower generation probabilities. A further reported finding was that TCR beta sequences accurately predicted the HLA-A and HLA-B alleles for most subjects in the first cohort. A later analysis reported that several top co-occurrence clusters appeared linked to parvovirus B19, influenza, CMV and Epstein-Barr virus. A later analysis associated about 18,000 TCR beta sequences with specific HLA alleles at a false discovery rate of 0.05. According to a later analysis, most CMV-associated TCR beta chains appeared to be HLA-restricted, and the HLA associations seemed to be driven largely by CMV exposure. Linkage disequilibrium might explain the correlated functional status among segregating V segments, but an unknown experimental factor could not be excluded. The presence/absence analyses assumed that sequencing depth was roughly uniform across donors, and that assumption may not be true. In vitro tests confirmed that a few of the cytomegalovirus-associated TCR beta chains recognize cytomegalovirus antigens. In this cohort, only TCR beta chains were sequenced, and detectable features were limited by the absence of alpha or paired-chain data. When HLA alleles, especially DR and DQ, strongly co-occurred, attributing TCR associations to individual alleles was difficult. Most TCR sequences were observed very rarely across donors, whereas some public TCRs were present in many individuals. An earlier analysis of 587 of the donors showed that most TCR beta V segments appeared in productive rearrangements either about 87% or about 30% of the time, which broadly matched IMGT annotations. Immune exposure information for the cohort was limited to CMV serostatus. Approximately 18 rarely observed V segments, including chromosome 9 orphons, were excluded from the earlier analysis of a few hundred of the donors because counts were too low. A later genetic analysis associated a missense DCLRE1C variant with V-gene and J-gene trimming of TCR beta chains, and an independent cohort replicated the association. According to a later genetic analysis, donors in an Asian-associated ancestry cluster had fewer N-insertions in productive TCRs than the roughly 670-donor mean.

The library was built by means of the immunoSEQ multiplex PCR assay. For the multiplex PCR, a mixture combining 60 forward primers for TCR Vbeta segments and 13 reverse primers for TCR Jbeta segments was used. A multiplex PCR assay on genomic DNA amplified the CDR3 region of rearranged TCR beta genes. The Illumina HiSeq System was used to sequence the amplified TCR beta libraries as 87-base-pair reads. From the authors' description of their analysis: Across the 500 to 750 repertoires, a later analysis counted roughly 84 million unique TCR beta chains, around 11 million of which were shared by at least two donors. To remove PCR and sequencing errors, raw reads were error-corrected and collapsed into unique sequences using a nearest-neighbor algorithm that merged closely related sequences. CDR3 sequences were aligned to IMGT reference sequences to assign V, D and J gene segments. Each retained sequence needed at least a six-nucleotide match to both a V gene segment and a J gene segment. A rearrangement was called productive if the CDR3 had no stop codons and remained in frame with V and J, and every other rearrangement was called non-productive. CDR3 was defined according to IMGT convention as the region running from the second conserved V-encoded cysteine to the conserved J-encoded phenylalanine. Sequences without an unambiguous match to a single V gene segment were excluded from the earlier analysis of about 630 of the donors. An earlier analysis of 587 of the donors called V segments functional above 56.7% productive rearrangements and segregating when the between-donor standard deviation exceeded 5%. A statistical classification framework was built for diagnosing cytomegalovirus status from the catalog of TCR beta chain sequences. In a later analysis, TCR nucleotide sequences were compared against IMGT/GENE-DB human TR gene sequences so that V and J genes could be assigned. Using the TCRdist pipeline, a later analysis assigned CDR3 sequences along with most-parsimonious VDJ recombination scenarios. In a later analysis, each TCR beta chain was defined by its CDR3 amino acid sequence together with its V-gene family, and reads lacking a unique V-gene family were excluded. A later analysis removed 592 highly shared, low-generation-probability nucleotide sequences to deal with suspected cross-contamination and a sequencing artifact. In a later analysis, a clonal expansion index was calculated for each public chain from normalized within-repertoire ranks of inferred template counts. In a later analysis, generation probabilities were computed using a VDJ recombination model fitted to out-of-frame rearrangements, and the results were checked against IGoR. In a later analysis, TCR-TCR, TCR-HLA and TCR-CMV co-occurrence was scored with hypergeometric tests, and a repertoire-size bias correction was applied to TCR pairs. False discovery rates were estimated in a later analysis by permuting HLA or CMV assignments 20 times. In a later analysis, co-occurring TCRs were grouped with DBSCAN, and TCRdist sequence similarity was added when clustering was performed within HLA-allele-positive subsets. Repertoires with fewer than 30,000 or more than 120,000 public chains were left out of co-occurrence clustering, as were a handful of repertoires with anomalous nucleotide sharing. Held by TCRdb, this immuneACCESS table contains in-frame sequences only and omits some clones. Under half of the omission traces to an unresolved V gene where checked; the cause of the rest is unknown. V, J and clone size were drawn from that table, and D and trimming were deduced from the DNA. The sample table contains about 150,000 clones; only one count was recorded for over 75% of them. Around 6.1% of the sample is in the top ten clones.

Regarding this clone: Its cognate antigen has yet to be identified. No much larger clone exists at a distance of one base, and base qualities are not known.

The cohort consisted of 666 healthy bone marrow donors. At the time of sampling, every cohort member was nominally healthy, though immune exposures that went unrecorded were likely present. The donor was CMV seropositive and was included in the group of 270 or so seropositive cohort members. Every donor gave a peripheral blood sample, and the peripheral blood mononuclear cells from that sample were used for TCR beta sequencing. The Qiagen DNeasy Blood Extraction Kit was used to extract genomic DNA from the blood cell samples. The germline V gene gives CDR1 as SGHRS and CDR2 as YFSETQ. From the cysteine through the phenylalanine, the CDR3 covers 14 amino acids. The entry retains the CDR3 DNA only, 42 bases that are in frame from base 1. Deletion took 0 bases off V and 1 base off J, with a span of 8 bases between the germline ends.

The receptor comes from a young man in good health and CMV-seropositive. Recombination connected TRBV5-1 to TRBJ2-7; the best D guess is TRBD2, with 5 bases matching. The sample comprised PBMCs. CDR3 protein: CASSLGTRSYEQYF. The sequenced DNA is TGCGCCAGCAGCTTGGGCACTAGGTCCTACGAGCAGTACTTC.